Given below is one T cell receptor (beta chain) in context. Trimming removed 3 bases from V and 1 base from J, with 6 bases in between. Germline V gene data show CDR1 as MNHEY and CDR2 as SMNVEV (reference sequence). The CDR3 length is 13 residues. Sequencing used immunoSEQ multiplex PCR; TCRdb keeps in-frame clones, though not all of them. In the table there are about 120,000 clones, roughly nine tenths of which are singletons. These data come from a study of cytomegalovirus exposure and HLA in healthy donors. Study-level background: In a later analysis, the roughly 120 validation repertoires were reported to have used the same platform as the roughly 730 first-cohort repertoires.

The receptor's source is a woman under 30 in good health and CMV-seronegative. Sequenced sample: PBMCs. The rearrangement links TRBV27 to TRBJ1-1; D ambiguous. CDR3 coding DNA: TGTGCCAGCAGTTTTATTAGGAACACTGAAGCTTTCTTT. Its protein is CASSFIRNTEAFF.